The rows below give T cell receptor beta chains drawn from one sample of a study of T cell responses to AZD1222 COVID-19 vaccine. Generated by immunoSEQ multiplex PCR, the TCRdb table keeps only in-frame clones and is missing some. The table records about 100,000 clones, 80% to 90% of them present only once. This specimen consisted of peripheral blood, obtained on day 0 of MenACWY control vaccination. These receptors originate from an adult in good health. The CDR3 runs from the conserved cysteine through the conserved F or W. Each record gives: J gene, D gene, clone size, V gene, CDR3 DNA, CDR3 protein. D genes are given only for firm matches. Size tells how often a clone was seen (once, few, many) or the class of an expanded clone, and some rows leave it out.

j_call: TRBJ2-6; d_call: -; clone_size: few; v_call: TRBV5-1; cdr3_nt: TGCGCCAGCAGCTTGGACGACGGTGGGGCCAACGTCCTGACTTTC; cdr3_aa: CASSLDDGGANVLTF
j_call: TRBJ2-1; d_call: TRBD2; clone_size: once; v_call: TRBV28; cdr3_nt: TGTCCCTCATATCGCGGGGGGGCGGGAAATGAGCAGTTCTTC; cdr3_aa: CPSYRGGAGNEQFF
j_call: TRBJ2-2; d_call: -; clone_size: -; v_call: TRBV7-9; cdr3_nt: TGTGCCAGCAGCTTAGCTTGGGGCGGGGTGAACACCGGGGAGCTGTTTTTT; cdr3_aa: CASSLAWGGVNTGELFF
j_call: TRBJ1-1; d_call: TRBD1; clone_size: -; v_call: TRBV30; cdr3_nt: TGTGCCTGGGGTCCCAGGACAGGGAATGAAGCTTTCTTT; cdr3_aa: CAWGPRTGNEAFF
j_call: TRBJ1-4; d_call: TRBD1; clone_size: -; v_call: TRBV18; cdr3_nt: TGTGCCAGCTCACCAAGGGACAGGCTTAATGAAAAACTGTTTTTT; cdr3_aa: CASSPRDRLNEKLFF
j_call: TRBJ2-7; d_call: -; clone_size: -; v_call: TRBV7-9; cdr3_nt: TGTGCCAGCAGCTTAGAACCCCCTTACGAGCAGTACTTC; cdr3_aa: CASSLEPPYEQYF
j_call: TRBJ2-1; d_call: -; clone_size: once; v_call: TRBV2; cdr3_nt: TGTGCCAGCAGAGGGGGAGACCTCCACAATGAGCAGTTCTTC; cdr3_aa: CASRGGDLHNEQFF
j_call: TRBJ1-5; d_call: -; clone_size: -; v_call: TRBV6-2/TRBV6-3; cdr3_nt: TGTGCCAGCAGCGAACACCGGGACATTCGCAATCAGCCCCAGCATTTT; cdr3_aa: CASSEHRDIRNQPQHF
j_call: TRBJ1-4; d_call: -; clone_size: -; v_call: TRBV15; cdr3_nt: TGTGCCACCAGCAGAGATGGGGAGTCCTGGTCCAAACTGTTTTTT; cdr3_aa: CATSRDGESWSKLFF
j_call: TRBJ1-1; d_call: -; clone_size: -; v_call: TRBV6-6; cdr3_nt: TGTGCCAGCAGTTACGACAGCTCGCGGATGAACACTGAAGCTTTCTTT; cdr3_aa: CASSYDSSRMNTEAFF
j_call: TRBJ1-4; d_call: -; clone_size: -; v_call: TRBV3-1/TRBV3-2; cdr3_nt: TGTGCCAGCAATGGGGAAGGGGCTGAAAAACTGTTTTTT; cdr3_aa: CASNGEGAEKLFF
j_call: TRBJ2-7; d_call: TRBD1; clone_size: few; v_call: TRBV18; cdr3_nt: TGTGCCAGCTCACCAGGACAGGGTCGAGGGATCTACGAGCAGTACTTC; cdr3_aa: CASSPGQGRGIYEQYF
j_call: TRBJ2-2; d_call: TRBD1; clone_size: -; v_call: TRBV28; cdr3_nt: TGTGCCAGCCGACAGGGGGCGCATGCCGGGGAGCTGTTTTTT; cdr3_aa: CASRQGAHAGELFF
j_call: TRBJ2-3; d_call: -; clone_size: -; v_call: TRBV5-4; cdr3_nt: TGTGCCAGCAGCCCCAGCGTCGCCACAGATACGCAGTATTTT; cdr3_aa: CASSPSVATDTQYF
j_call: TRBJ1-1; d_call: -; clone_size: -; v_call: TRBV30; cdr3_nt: TGTGCCTGGAGTAGATACCTGAACACTGAAGCTTTCTTT; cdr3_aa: CAWSRYLNTEAFF
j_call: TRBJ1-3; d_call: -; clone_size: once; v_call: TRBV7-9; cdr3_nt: TGTGCCAGCAGCCCTATTCAGGGAGGAAACACCATATATTTT; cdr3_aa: CASSPIQGGNTIYF
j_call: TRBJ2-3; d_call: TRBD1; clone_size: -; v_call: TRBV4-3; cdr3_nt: TGCGCCAGCAGCCAAGGGTTAAATGGACAGGGATTGACAGATACGCAGTATTTT; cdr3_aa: CASSQGLNGQGLTDTQYF
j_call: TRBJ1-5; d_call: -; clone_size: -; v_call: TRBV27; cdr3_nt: TGTGCCAGCAGTCGCTCGGGTTATAGCAATCAGCCCCAGCATTTT; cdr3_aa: CASSRSGYSNQPQHF
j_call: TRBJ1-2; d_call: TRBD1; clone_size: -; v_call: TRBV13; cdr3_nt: TGTGCCAGCAGCTGGGACAGGGTCTATGGCTACACCTTC; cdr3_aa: CASSWDRVYGYTF
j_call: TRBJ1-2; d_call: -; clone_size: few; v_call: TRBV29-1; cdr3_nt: TGCAGCGTTGAAGGTGAGACCGGGATAATTGGCTACACCTTC; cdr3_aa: CSVEGETGIIGYTF
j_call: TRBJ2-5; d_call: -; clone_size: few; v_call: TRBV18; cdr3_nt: TGTGCCAGCTCACTCGGGAGCGCGCAAGAGACCCAGTACTTC; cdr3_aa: CASSLGSAQETQYF
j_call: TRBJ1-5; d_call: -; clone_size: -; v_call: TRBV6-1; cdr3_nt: TGTGCCAGCAGTGAATCCCCCTTGGCATGGGAACACGGATGGCATTTT; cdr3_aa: CASSESPLAWEHGWHF
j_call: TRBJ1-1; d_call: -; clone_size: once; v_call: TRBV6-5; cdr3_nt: TGTGCCAGCAGTCGGAGGACAGTTGAAGGGGGGGGAGCTTTCTTT; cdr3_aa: CASSRRTVEGGGAFF
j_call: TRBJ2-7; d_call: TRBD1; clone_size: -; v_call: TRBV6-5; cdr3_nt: TGTGCCAGCAGTTCTGGGACAGGGTACGAGCAGTACTTC; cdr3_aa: CASSSGTGYEQYF
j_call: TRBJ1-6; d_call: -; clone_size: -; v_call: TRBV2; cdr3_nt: TGTGCCAGCATTTTAGCCTGGGACTCCTATAATTCACCCCTCCACTTT; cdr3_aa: CASILAWDSYNSPLHF
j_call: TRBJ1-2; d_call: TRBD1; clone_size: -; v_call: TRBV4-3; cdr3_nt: TGCGCCAGCAGCCTCGGACAGGGCGCATACTATGGCTACACCTTC; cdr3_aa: CASSLGQGAYYGYTF
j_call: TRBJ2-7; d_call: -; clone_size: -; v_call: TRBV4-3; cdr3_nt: TGCGCCAGCAGCCTCATCTTGAGCGGCGAGCAGTACTTC; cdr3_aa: CASSLILSGEQYF
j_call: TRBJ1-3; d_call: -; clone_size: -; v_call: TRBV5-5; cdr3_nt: TGTGCCAGCAGCTCAACAGATGACTCTGGAAACACCATATATTTT; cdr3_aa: CASSSTDDSGNTIYF
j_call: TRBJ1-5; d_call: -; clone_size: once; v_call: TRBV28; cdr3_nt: TGTGCCAGCAGTTTTGCAGGGGTGAATCAGCCCCAGCATTTT; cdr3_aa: CASSFAGVNQPQHF
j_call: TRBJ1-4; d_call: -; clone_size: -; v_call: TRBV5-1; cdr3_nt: TGCGCCAGCAGCCTGGGGGAGGGAGGCGAAAAACTGTTTTTT; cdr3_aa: CASSLGEGGEKLFF
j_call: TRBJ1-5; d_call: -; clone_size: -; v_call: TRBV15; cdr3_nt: TGTGCCACCAGCAGAGACGAGGGTAATCAGCCCCAGCATTTT; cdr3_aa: CATSRDEGNQPQHF
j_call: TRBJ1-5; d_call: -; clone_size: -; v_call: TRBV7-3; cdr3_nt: TGTGCCAGCAGCTACCCTTTTCCGGGACGGATCAATCAGCCCCAGCATTTT; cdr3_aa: CASSYPFPGRINQPQHF
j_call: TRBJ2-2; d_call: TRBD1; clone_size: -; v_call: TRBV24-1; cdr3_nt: TGTGCCACCAGTGATACAGGGGGAACCGCCACCGGGGAGCTGTTTTTT; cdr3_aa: CATSDTGGTATGELFF
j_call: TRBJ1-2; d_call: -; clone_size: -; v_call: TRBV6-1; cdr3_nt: TGTGCCAGCAGTGAATTAAACAGCGACTATGGCTACACCTTC; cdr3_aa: CASSELNSDYGYTF